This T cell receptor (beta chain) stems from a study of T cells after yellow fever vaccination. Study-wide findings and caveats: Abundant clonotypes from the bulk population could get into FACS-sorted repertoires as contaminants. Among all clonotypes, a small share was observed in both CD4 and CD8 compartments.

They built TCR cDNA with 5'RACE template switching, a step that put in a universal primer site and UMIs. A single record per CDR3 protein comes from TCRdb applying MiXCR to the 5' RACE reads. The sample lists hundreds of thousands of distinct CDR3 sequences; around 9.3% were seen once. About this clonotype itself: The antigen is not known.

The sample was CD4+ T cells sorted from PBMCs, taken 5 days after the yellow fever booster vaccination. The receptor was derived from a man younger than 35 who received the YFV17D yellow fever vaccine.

The CDR3 bases are TGCGCCAGCAGCCAAGGTGTCTATCCGACCGGCTCCTACAATGAGCAGTTCTTC. It is translated as CASSQGVYPTGSYNEQFF. The chain couples TRBV4-3 to TRBJ2-1, with D hard to call. V was cut by 1 base and J by 0 bases, with 16 bases left in between. This CDR3 is 18 amino acids long. Per the germline V gene, CDR1 is LGHNA and CDR2 is YSLEER.